The 32 T cell receptor beta chains presented below share a single source sample, sequenced in a study of blood T cell repertoires in COVID-19 (dated by TCRdb to 2019 to 2021). The library relied on the immunoSEQ multiplex PCR assay. TCRdb limited this immuneACCESS table to in-frame rearrangements with V and J called. A share of clones is missing; checked studies link under half to unresolved V genes, and the rest is unexplained. This sample gives approximately 60,000 clones in total; about 78% of them show up just once. The ten largest clones add up to more than 20% of the sample. Sequencing used peripheral blood. These receptors came from a man aged 50 or older with active or convalescent COVID-19.

V and J are TRBV3-1 (or the pseudogene TRBV3-2) and TRBJ2-3; 12 bases map to TRBD2. Germline values: CDR1 LGHDT, CDR2 YNNKEL (reference sequence). The CDR3 is 16 residues long. V trimming: 5 bases; J trimming: 7 bases; junction bases outside the gene matches: 10. CDR3 sequence (DNA): TGTGCCAGCAGCGGATCGACTAGCGGGGGCAGGAATACGCAGTATTTT. Protein: CASSGSTSGGRNTQYF.

The table lists this clone with a few counts. The chain couples TRBV19 to TRBJ1-1; 7 nucleotides agree with TRBD1. Germline CDR1 LNHDA, CDR2 SQIVND (reference sequence). The CDR3 spans 14 residues. The ends lost 6 bases at V and 5 bases at J; junction bases unmatched: 9. The CDR3 spells CASSARTGGTEAFF. The CDR3, as DNA: TGTGCCAGTAGCGCCAGGACAGGAGGGACTGAAGCTTTCTTT.

In its sample, this clone was seen a few times. The rearrangement links TRBV2 to TRBJ2-1; the match to TRBD1 covers 7 bases. Trimming at V came to 5 bases and at J to 6 bases, leaving 13 bases not matched to a gene. Germline V gene data show CDR1 as SNHLY and CDR2 as FYNNEI. There are 16 residues in the CDR3. CDR3 sequence reads: CASSRAFPGQSNEQFF. The CDR3 region has the DNA TGTGCCAGCAGTCGCGCGTTTCCGGGACAGTCCAATGAGCAGTTCTTC.

The chain has TRBV11-1 and TRBJ1-2; D remains unclear. There are 15 residues in the CDR3. Trimming left V 4 bases short and J 5 bases short, with 17 bases between. CDR1 is SGHAT, CDR2 FQDESV, per germline (reference sequence). CDR3 bases: TGTGCCAGCAGCTCGGATGGCTGGAGCGAGTATGGCTACACCTTC. Translated: CASSSDGWSEYGYTF.

This clone has only a few counts. The chain links TRBV30 to TRBJ1-1, with D perhaps TRBD1 (5 bases). CDR1 is GTSNPN, CDR2 SVGIG, per germline (reference sequence). Deletions cut 0 bases from V and 1 base from J, with 9 bases between. The CDR3 is 14 amino acids. CDR3 sequence reads: CAWSVKGWNTEAFF. In DNA, the CDR3 is TGTGCCTGGAGTGTAAAGGGGTGGAACACTGAAGCTTTCTTT.

V is TRBV3-1 (or the pseudogene TRBV3-2) and J is TRBJ2-5, with 8 nucleotides matching TRBD1. The J segment lost 4 bases and the V segment lost 3 bases, leaving 1 base of the junction unmatched. CDR1 and CDR2 (germline): LGHDT, YNNKEL (reference sequence). The CDR3 is 13 amino acids. CDR3 nucleotides: TGTGCCAGCAGCCACGGGACAGGAGAGACCCAGTACTTC. Translating it yields CASSHGTGETQYF.

V usage is TRBV11-3 and J usage is TRBJ2-3; 7 bases agree with TRBD2. Per germline, CDR1 SGHNT and CDR2 YENEEA. The junction had 6 bases not matched to a gene; V was cut back by 3 bases and J by 3 bases. The CDR3 is made up of 15 amino acids. CDR3 DNA: TGTGCCAGCAGCTTGGGACTAAGAGGGACAGATACGCAGTATTTT. Its protein product is CASSLGLRGTDTQYF.

The J gene is TRBJ1-2, the V gene TRBV15, with D perhaps TRBD1 (6 bases). CDR1 is LNHNV and CDR2 is YYDKDF in the germline V gene (reference sequence). V was shortened by 0 bases and J by 8 bases, with 16 bases between the two germline ends. The length of the CDR3 is 15 residues. CDR3 nucleotides: TGTGCCACCAGCAGAGATGGTAACAGGGTGGGCGGCTACACCTTC. It specifies CATSRDGNRVGGYTF. Complete variable domain (other parts from reference TRBV15 and TRBJ1-2): DAMVIQNPRYQVTQFGKPVTLSCSQTLNHNVMYWYQQKSSQAPKLLFHYYDKDFNNEADTPDNFQSRRPNTSFCFLDIRSPGLGDTAMYLCATSRDGNRVGGYTFGSGTRLTVV.

This clone was seen a few times. V is TRBV6-5 and J is TRBJ1-4; 8 bases are shared with TRBD1. This CDR3 region has 14 residues. The junction had 7 bases not matched to a gene; V was cut back by 5 bases and J by 8 bases. Germline V gene sequence: CDR1 MNHEY, CDR2 SVGAGI. The CDR3 here is CASSPTGVEEKLFF. As DNA, the CDR3 is TGTGCCAGCAGTCCGACAGGGGTAGAAGAAAAACTGTTTTTT.

This chain uses TRBV23-1 with TRBJ2-2; 7 bases match TRBD1. TRBV23-1 is recorded as an ORF, its role being uncertain. This CDR3 spans 14 amino acids. V trimming: 4 bases; J trimming: 6 bases; junction bases outside the gene matches: 5. The CDR3 loop reads CASSLTGVPGELFF. For the CDR3, the DNA is TGCGCCAGCAGTCTTACAGGGGTCCCCGGGGAGCTGTTTTTT.

This chain joins TRBV20-1 and TRBJ2-5; TRBD2 might be the D (6 bases). The CDR3 has 11 residues. V lost 6 bases to trimming and J lost 5 bases, with 10 bases between them. Germline-derived CDR1 and CDR2 are DFQATT and SNEGSKA (reference sequence). In nucleotides, the CDR3 is TGCAGTGCCACCGCGGGGGAGACCCAGTACTTC. Amino acid sequence: CSATAGETQYF.

The chain links TRBV10-3 to TRBJ1-2, with a weak D call TRBD1 (5 bases). CDR1 is ENHRY and CDR2 is SYGVKD in the germline V gene. Trimming cost V 4 bases and J 0 bases, with 9 bases left between them. CDR3 length: 14 amino acids. The CDR3 loop reads CAISVQGTNYGYTF. The CDR3, as DNA: TGTGCCATCAGTGTGCAGGGAACTAACTATGGCTACACCTTC.

This sequence joins TRBV3-1 (or the pseudogene TRBV3-2) and TRBJ2-1; D is perhaps TRBD2 (5 bases). The CDR3 spans 12 residues. The V end was cut by 1 base, the J end by 14 bases, with 12 bases between. The germline V gene encodes CDR1 LGHDT and CDR2 YNNKEL (reference sequence). The CDR3 region is CASSQGLRVKFF. The DNA for the CDR3 is TGTGCCAGCAGCCAAGGACTGCGGGTGAAGTTCTTC.

This clone has more than one count but fewer than ten. The CDR3 DNA follows: TGCGCCAGCAGCTTGACAGGGATGGGGCTGAACACTGAAGCTTTCTTT. It encodes CASSLTGMGLNTEAFF. The chain uses TRBV5-1 and TRBJ1-1; possible D gene TRBD1, 6 bases. From germline, CDR1 is SGHRS and CDR2 YFSETQ. The V end was cut by 1 base, the J end by 0 bases, with 13 bases between. The CDR3 has 16 residues.

V is TRBV19 and J is TRBJ2-5, with D possibly TRBD1 on 5 matching bases. Germline V CDR1 and CDR2: LNHDA, SQIVND (reference sequence). V lost 7 bases to trimming and J lost 4 bases, with 13 bases between them. The CDR3 loop spans 13 amino acids. The DNA of the CDR3 is TGTGCCAGTAACCGACAGAGAGGAGAGACCCAGTACTTC. This sequence encodes CASNRQRGETQYF.

This chain joins TRBV28 and TRBJ2-5, with 8 bases lining up with TRBD1. This CDR3 is 12 amino acids long. V shed 10 bases and J 5 bases; nucleotides not matched to a gene: 6. Germline assignment: CDR1 MDHEN and CDR2 SYDVKM. The CDR3 sequence is CANGTGLETQYF. CDR3 DNA: TGTGCCAACGGGACAGGATTGGAGACCCAGTACTTC.

V and J are TRBV27 and TRBJ2-7, with D perhaps TRBD1 (6 bases). The germline V and J ends were trimmed by 5 bases and 6 bases, with 20 bases remaining between them. Germline CDR1 reads MNHEY; CDR2 reads SMNVEV (reference sequence). The CDR3 has 15 amino acids. CDR3: CASSITGWGHGEQYF. The CDR3 DNA reads as TGTGCCAGCAGTATTACAGGTTGGGGACACGGCGAGCAGTACTTC.

This chain links TRBV25-1 with TRBJ1-1, with TRBD1 matching 10 bases. The CDR3 is 13 amino acids. The germline gives CDR1 MGHDK, CDR2 SYGVNS. V gave up 7 bases and J gave up 7 bases; unmatched junction bases: 6. The CDR3 nucleotides are TGTGCCAGCATCTCCGGGACAGGGGTTGAAGCTTTCTTT. This encodes CASISGTGVEAFF.

V usage is TRBV29-1 and J usage is TRBJ2-5, with 8 positions matching TRBD1. This CDR3 comprises 13 residues. The V gene end was trimmed by 5 bases and the J gene end by 7 bases; junction bases not matched to a gene: 9. In germline, CDR1 is SQVTM, CDR2 ANQGSEA. CDR3 residues: CSVLGQGTWTQYF. The CDR3 coding sequence is TGCAGCGTTCTCGGACAGGGTACGTGGACCCAGTACTTC. Variable domain in full (rest from reference TRBV29-1 and TRBJ2-5): SAVISQKPSRDICQRGTSLTIQCQVDSQVTMMFWYRQQPGQSLTLIATANQGSEATYESGFVIDKFPISRPNLTFSTLTVSNMSPEDSSIYLCSVLGQGTWTQYFGPGTRLLVL.

The chain couples TRBV3-1 (or the pseudogene TRBV3-2) to TRBJ1-1, with D possibly TRBD1 on 5 matching bases. Per germline, CDR1 LGHDT and CDR2 YNNKEL (reference sequence). V was pared by 6 bases and J by 1 base, with 12 bases between. This CDR3 spans 14 amino acids. The CDR3 bases are TGTGCCAGCAGTCACAGGACAAGGAACACTGAAGCTTTCTTT. This sequence encodes CASSHRTRNTEAFF.

This chain joins TRBV2 and TRBJ2-7; D is undetermined. Germline CDR1 reads SNHLY; CDR2 reads FYNNEI. This CDR3 is built from 12 residues. V was shortened by 8 bases and J by 7 bases, with 15 bases between the two germline ends. The CDR3 bases are TGTGCCAGCTCACTTTTTAAGATGGAGCAGTACTTC. It codes for CASSLFKMEQYF.

This clone has a handful of counts. The V and J genes are TRBV2 and TRBJ1-3, with D hard to call. V was cut by 2 bases and J by 4 bases, with 12 bases left in between. The CDR3 has 15 amino acids. Germline loops: CDR1 SNHLY, CDR2 FYNNEI. CDR3 residues: CASSENDLGGNTIYF. The CDR3 DNA follows: TGTGCCAGCAGTGAAAACGACCTCGGGGGAAACACCATATATTTT.

This sequence joins TRBV14 and TRBJ2-1; TRBD2 aligns across 13 bases. The trim removed 5 bases at V and 5 bases at J, leaving 3 bases unmatched. The CDR3 sequence is 15 residues long. From germline, CDR1 is SGHDN and CDR2 FVKESK. The CDR3 nucleotides read TGTGCCAGCAGCACTAGCGGGAGGGTGCACAATGAGCAGTTCTTC. This encodes CASSTSGRVHNEQFF.

This clone appeared many times. The V gene is TRBV18, the J gene TRBJ2-3; D possibly corresponds to TRBD2 (6 bases). Trimming left V 3 bases short and J 8 bases short, with 15 bases between. In germline, CDR1 is KGHSH, CDR2 LQKENI. This CDR3 spans 14 amino acids. CDR3 in DNA: TGTGCCAGCTCACCCGATACCCCGGGGGTTACGCAGTATTTT. Residues: CASSPDTPGVTQYF.

The rearrangement joins TRBV6-5 to TRBJ1-4; TRBD1 matches 8 bases. Germline V gene lookup returns CDR1 MNHEY and CDR2 SVGAGI. V lost 4 bases to trimming and J lost 6 bases; unmatched junction nucleotides: 4. CDR3 length: 14 amino acids. In DNA form, the CDR3 reads TGTGCCAGCAGTTCCACAGGGGGTCATGAAAAACTGTTTTTT. Residues: CASSSTGGHEKLFF.

This clone turned up a few times. The V gene is TRBV19, the J gene TRBJ1-2; TRBD1 aligns across 9 bases. In germline, CDR1 is LNHDA, CDR2 SQIVND (reference sequence). The length of the CDR3 is 16 residues. V was pared by 1 base and J by 4 bases, with 7 bases of the junction left unmatched. DNA of the CDR3: TGTGCCAGTAGTATAGCCATACCGGGACAGGGCTATGGCTACACCTTC. It encodes CASSIAIPGQGYGYTF.

J is TRBJ2-7 and V is TRBV11-3; the match to TRBD1 covers 7 bases. V lost 5 bases, J lost 6 bases, and 10 bases stayed unmatched. CDR1 and CDR2 (germline): SGHNT, YENEEA. This CDR3 is built from 14 residues. The CDR3 is CASSNRTGYGEQYF. CDR3 DNA: TGTGCCAGCAGCAACCGGACAGGATACGGCGAGCAGTACTTC. Using reference TRBV11-3 and TRBJ2-7 for the parts outside the CDR3, the full variable domain is EAGVVQSPRYKIIEKKQPVAFWCNPISGHNTLYWYLQNLGQGPELLIRYENEEAVDDSQLPKDRFSAERLKGVDSTLKIQPAELGDSAVYLCASSNRTGYGEQYFGPGTRLTVT.

This chain uses TRBV30 with TRBJ2-3; D ambiguous. Deletions cut 5 bases from V and 7 bases from J, with 10 bases between. The CDR3 extends over 11 amino acids. CDR1 is GTSNPN, CDR2 SVGIG, per germline (reference sequence). CDR3 region: CAWQVGHTQYF. The CDR3 DNA sequence: TGTGCCTGGCAGGTTGGGCATACGCAGTATTTT.

In its sample, this clone was seen a few times. The rearrangement links TRBV28 to TRBJ1-2, with D possibly being TRBD1 (5 bases). Trimming shortened V by 9 bases and J by 4 bases, and 12 bases separated the two germline ends. The CDR3 consists of 12 residues. Germline CDR1 is MDHEN and CDR2 is SYDVKM. CDR3: CARAGRSYGYTF. The CDR3 nucleotides read TGTGCCAGAGCGGGGCGCAGCTATGGCTACACCTTC.

The rearrangement joins TRBV3-1 (or the pseudogene TRBV3-2) to TRBJ2-7, with 9 nucleotides matching TRBD2. This CDR3 has 17 amino acids. Per germline, CDR1 LGHDT and CDR2 YNNKEL (reference sequence). Trimming at V came to 1 base and at J to 4 bases, leaving 11 bases not matched to a gene. The CDR3 is CASSQGLAGTGVYEQYF. The CDR3 DNA reads TGTGCCAGCAGCCAAGGGCTAGCGGGAACTGGGGTTTACGAGCAGTACTTC.

This chain connects TRBV18 to TRBJ2-1; TRBD1 agrees at 7 bases. V was clipped by 2 bases and J by 4 bases; unmatched bases: 8. CDR1 is KGHSH and CDR2 is LQKENI in the germline V gene. The CDR3 is 16 residues long. DNA of the CDR3: TGTGCCAGCTCACCAAGGGGGCTCAGCGATTACAATGAGCAGTTCTTC. Protein: CASSPRGLSDYNEQFF.

The J gene is TRBJ2-1, the V gene TRBV5-1, with 9 nucleotides matching TRBD1. Germline loops: CDR1 SGHRS, CDR2 YFSETQ. The V segment lost 5 bases and the J segment 7 bases; nucleotides outside the gene matches: 4. The CDR3 is 13 residues long. The CDR3: CASRSGTGNEQFF. The CDR3 nucleotides are TGCGCCAGCAGGTCCGGGACAGGGAATGAGCAGTTCTTC.